Shown below are 5 T cell receptor beta chains from a single sample sequenced in a study of cytotoxic CD8 clonotypes in ibrutinib-treated CLL. TCRdb's table, derived via immunoSEQ multiplex PCR, lists solely in-frame clones and lacks some. The sample carries approximately 150,000 clones, 84% recorded once. The sample was PBMCs, taken after 24 months of ibrutinib treatment. The receptors stem from a human donor with chronic lymphocytic leukemia.

CDR3 sequence (DNA): TGTGCCAGCAGCTTACAGGGCGCTCCGGGCTATGGCTACACCTTC. Translated: CASSLQGAPGYGYTF. The rearrangement links TRBV7-2 to TRBJ1-2, with D possibly being TRBD1 (5 bases). The CDR3 contains 15 residues. Per germline, CDR1 SGHTA and CDR2 FQGNSA. Trimming took off 2 bases at V and 4 bases at J, with 14 bases between the two ends.

V is TRBV6-5 and J is TRBJ2-5, with a possible D match to TRBD1 (5 bases). From germline, CDR1 is MNHEY and CDR2 SVGAGI. V was trimmed by 6 bases and J by 4 bases, leaving 9 bases between them. There are 12 residues in the CDR3. The CDR3 DNA follows: TGTGCCAGCAGGAGCAGGGTAGAGACCCAGTACTTC. Translation gives CASRSRVETQYF.

The chain joins TRBV5-1 to TRBJ1-2; TRBD1 aligns across 7 bases. Germline CDR1 SGHRS, CDR2 YFSETQ. The CDR3 has 13 amino acids. Trimming took 0 bases from V and 6 from J; bases not matched to a gene: 2. CDR3 sequence: CASSLVRGHGYTF. CDR3 sequence (DNA): TGCGCCAGCAGCTTGGTGAGGGGGCATGGCTACACCTTC.

This sequence joins TRBV5-6 and TRBJ1-1, with 9 bases lining up with TRBD1. The ends lost 0 bases at V and 4 bases at J; junction bases unmatched: 4. The germline gives CDR1 SGHDT, CDR2 YYEEEE. There are 15 residues in the CDR3. The CDR3: CASSLGQGGATEAFF. The DNA of the CDR3 is TGTGCCAGCAGCTTGGGACAGGGGGGGGCCACTGAAGCTTTCTTT.

This clone was observed once. V gene TRBV1 combines with J gene TRBJ2-1; the table's D gene call, TRBD2, was not cross checked with the DNA. TRBV1 is shown as a pseudogene. The CDR3 consists of 16 residues. Written as DNA, the CDR3 is TGCACCAGCAGCCAAGTTGTAGCGGGAGCCTACAATGAGCAGTTCTTC. Protein product: CTSSQVVAGAYNEQFF.